The 7 T cell receptor beta chains presented below share a single source sample, sequenced in a study of cytomegalovirus exposure and HLA in healthy donors. Amplification used 60 Vbeta primers and 13 Jbeta primers. Produced via immunoSEQ multiplex PCR; TCRdb's table is partial and in-frame only. This repertoire shows approximately 210,000 clones, approximately 85% found once; its top ten account for 1.5% to 2%. The sequencing sample was made of PBMCs. The receptors stem from a man younger than 35 in good health and CMV-seronegative.

The chain is built from TRBV18 and TRBJ2-7; 12 bases align to TRBD1. V lost 1 base, J lost 5 bases, and 9 bases stayed unmatched. The CDR3 extends over 17 amino acids. CDR1 is KGHSH, CDR2 LQKENI, per germline. The CDR3 is CASSPQRGTGGEDEQYF. CDR3 bases: TGTGCCAGCTCACCACAAAGAGGGACAGGGGGCGAGGACGAGCAGTACTTC.

The J gene is TRBJ1-2, the V gene TRBV27; D might be TRBD1 (6 bases). Germline CDR1 is MNHEY and CDR2 is SMNVEV (reference sequence). The CDR3 loop spans 16 amino acids. Trimming pared 0 bases from V and 4 bases from J, leaving 15 bases between. The CDR3 coding sequence is TGTGCCAGCAGTTTATCGATGGGGGCGCATGGCTATGGCTACACCTTC. Amino acid sequence: CASSLSMGAHGYGYTF.

This chain joins TRBV4-3 and TRBJ2-1; no clear D gene. V shed 0 bases and J shed 0 bases, with 9 bases lying between them. CDR3 size: 16 residues. Germline lookup yields CDR1 LGHNA and CDR2 YSLEER. The CDR3 spells CASSQDRGSSYNEQFF. CDR3 in DNA: TGCGCCAGCAGCCAAGATCGAGGAAGCTCCTACAATGAGCAGTTCTTC.

The chain is built from TRBV19 and TRBJ2-5; 10 bases are a match to TRBD1. Trimming cost V 6 bases and J 1 base; bases outside gene matches: 5. This CDR3 is built from 15 residues. Germline CDR1 LNHDA, CDR2 SQIVND (reference sequence). The CDR3 nucleotides read TGTGCCAGTAGGAGGACAGGGGGAAGCCAAGAGACCCAGTACTTC. Its protein is CASRRTGGSQETQYF.

About this clone itself: Other DNA sequences in this sample translate to the same CDR3. The V call is TRBV9, the J call TRBJ1-3; D not certain. From germline, CDR1 is SGDLS and CDR2 YYNGEE. The CDR3 is 15 amino acids. V was shortened by 0 bases and J by 4 bases, with 11 bases between the two germline ends. The CDR3 DNA follows: TGTGCCAGCAGCGTAGATCCGGGTTCCGGAAACACCATATATTTT. Translated, it gives CASSVDPGSGNTIYF.

The chain couples TRBV7-3 to TRBJ2-2, with D perhaps TRBD2 (5 bases). CDR1 and CDR2 from the germline V gene are SGHTA and FQGTGA. Trimming shortened V by 1 base and J by 5 bases, and 8 bases separated the two germline ends. CDR3 length: 14 amino acids. CDR3 in DNA: TGTGCCAGCAGCTTAAAAAGGAGGACCGGGGAGCTGTTTTTT. It specifies CASSLKRRTGELFF.

The V gene is TRBV19, the J gene TRBJ2-5; 10 bases fit TRBD2. J lost 4 bases, V lost 6 bases, and 14 bases had no gene match. The CDR3 is made up of 17 amino acids. Germline assignment: CDR1 LNHDA and CDR2 SQIVND (reference sequence). The CDR3 DNA sequence: TGTGCCAGTAGCCAAAGGGGGGGTAGCGGGGGGTTAGAGACCCAGTACTTC. Encoded protein: CASSQRGGSGGLETQYF.